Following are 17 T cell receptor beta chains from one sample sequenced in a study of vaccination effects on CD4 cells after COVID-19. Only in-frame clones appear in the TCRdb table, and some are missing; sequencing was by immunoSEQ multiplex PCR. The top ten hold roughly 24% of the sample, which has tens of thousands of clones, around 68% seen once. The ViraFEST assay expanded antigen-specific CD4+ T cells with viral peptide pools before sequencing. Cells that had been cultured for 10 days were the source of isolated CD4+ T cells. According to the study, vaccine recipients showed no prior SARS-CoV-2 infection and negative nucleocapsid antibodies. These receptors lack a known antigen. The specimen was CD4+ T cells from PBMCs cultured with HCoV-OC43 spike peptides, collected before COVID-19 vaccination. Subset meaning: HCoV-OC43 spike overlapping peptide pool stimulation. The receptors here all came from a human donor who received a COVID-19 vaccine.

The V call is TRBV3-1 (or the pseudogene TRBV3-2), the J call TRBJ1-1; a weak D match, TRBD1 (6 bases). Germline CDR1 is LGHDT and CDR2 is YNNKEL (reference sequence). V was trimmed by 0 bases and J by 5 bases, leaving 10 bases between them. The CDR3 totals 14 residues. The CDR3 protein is CASSQDQGWTEAFF. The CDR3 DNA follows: TGTGCCAGCAGCCAAGACCAGGGGTGGACTGAAGCTTTCTTT.

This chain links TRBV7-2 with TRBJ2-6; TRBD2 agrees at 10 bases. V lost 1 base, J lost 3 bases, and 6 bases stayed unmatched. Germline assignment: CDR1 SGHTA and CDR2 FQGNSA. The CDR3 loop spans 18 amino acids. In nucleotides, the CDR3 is TGTGCCAGCAGCTTAGTAGGTAGCGGGGGGTTTGGGGCCAACGTCCTGACTTTC. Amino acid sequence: CASSLVGSGGFGANVLTF.

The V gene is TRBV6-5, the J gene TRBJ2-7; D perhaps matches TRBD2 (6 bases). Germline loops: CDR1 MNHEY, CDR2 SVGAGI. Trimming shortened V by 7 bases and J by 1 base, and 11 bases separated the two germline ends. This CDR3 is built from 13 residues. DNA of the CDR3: TGTGCCAGCATGCGGGACGGATCCTACGAGCAGTACTTC. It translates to CASMRDGSYEQYF.

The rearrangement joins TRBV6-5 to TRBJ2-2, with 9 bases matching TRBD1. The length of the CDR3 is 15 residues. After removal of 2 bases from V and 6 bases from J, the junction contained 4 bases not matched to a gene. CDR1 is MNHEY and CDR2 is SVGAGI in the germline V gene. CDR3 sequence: CASSYGTGKAGELFF. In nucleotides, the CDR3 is TGTGCCAGCAGTTACGGGACAGGGAAGGCCGGGGAGCTGTTTTTT.

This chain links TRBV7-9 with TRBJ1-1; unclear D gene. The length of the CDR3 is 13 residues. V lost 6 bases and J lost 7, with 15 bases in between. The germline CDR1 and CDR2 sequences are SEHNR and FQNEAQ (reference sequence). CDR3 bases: TGTGCCAGCAGGCCGACCCTAGCCCTTGAAGCTTTCTTT. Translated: CASRPTLALEAFF. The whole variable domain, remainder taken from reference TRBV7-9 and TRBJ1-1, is DTGVSQNPRHKITKRGQNVTFRCDPISEHNRLYWYRQTLGQGPEFLTYFQNEAQLEKSRLLSDRFSAERPKGSFSTLEIQRTEQGDSAMYLCASRPTLALEAFFGQGTRLTVV.

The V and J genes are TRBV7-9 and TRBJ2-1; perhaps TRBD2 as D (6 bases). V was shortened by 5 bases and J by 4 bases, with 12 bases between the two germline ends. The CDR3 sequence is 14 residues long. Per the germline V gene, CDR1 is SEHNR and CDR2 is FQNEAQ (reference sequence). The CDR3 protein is CASSKGLDYNEQFF. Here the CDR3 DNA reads TGTGCCAGCAGCAAGGGACTGGATTACAATGAGCAGTTCTTC.

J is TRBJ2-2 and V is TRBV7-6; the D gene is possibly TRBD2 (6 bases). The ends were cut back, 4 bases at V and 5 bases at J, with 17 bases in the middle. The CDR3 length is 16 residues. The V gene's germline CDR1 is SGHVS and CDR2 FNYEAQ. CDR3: CASSSTERTTTGELFF. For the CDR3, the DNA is TGTGCCAGCAGCTCCACCGAAAGGACTACAACCGGGGAGCTGTTTTTT. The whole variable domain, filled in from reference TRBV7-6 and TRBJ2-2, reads GAGVSQSPRYKVTKRGQDVALRCDPISGHVSLYWYRQALGQGPEFLTYFNYEAQQDKSGLPNDRFSAERPEGSISTLTIQRTEQRDSAMYRCASSSTERTTTGELFFGEGSRLTVL.

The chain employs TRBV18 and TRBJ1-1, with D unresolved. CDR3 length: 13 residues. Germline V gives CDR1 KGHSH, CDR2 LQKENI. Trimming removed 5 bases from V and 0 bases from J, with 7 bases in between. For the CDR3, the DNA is TGTGCCAGCTCAGTCAATATGAACACTGAAGCTTTCTTT. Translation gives CASSVNMNTEAFF.

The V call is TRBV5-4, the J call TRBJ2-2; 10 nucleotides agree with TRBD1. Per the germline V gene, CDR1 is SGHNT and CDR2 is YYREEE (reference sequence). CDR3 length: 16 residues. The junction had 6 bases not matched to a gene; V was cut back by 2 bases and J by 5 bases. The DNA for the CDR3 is TGTGCCAGCAGCTTTTGGGGGACAGGGGTAACCGGGGAGCTGTTTTTT. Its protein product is CASSFWGTGVTGELFF.

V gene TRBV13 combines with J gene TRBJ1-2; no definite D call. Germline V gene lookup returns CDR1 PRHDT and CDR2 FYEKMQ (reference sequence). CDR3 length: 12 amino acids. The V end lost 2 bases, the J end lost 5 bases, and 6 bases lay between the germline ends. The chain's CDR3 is CASSLQRYGYTF. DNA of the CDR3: TGTGCCAGCAGCTTACAGAGGTATGGCTACACCTTC.

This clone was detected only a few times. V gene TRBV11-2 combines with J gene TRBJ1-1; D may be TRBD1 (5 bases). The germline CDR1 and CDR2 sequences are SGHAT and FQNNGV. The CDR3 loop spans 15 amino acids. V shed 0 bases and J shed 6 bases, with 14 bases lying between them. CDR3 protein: CASSLESGGVAEAFF. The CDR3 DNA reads TGTGCCAGCAGCTTAGAGAGTGGGGGGGTCGCTGAAGCTTTCTTT.

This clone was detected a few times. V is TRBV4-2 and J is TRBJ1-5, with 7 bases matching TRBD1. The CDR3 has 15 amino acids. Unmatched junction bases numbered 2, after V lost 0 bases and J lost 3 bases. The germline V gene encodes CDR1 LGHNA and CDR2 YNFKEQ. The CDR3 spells CASSQETGSNQPQHF. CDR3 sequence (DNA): TGTGCCAGCAGCCAAGAGACAGGGTCCAATCAGCCCCAGCATTTT.

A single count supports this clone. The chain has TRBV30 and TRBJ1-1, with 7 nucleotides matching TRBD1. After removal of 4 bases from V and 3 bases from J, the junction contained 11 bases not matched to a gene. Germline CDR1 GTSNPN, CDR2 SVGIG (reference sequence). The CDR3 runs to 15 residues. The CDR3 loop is CAWTIPDRRDTEAFF. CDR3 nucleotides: TGTGCCTGGACGATCCCGGACAGGCGGGACACTGAAGCTTTCTTT.

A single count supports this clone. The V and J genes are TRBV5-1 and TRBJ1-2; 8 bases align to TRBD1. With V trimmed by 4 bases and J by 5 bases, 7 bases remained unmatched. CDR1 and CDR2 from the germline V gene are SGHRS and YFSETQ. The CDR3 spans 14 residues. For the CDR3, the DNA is TGCGCCAGCAGCGTGGACAGGGAAGTTTATGGCTACACCTTC. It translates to CASSVDREVYGYTF.

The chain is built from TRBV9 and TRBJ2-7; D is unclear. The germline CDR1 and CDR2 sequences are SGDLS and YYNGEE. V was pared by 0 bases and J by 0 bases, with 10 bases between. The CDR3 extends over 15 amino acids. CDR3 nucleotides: TGTGCCAGCAGCGTAGGCGCATCTAGCTCCTACGAGCAGTACTTC. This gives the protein CASSVGASSSYEQYF. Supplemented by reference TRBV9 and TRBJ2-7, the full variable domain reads DSGVTQTPKHLITATGQRVTLRCSPRSGDLSVYWYQQSLDQGLQFLIQYYNGEERAKGNILERFSAQQFPDLHSELNLSSLELGDSALYFCASSVGASSSYEQYFGPGTRLTVT.

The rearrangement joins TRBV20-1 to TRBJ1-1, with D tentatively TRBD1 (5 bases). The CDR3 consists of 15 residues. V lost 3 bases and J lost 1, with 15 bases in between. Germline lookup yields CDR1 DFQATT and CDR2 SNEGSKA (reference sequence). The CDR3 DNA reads TGCAGTGCTAGTGTTCAGGGCCGAACGAACACTGAAGCTTTCTTT. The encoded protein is CSASVQGRTNTEAFF.

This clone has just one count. CDR3 in DNA: TGTGCCAGCACCAGGACAGCGTCCTATGGCTACACCTTC. The encoded protein is CASTRTASYGYTF. The gene calls are TRBV9 and TRBJ1-2; possibly TRBD1 for D (6 bases). Per germline, CDR1 SGDLS and CDR2 YYNGEE. Trimming shortened V by 6 bases and J by 4 bases, and 13 bases separated the two germline ends. The CDR3 has 13 residues.